This TCR beta chain was observed in a study of cytomegalovirus exposure and HLA in healthy donors. The V gene end was trimmed by 8 bases and the J gene end by 4 bases; junction bases not matched to a gene: 6. CDR3 size: 14 residues. Germline V gene sequence: CDR1 MNHNS, CDR2 SASEGT. The PCR made use of 60 Vbeta and 13 Jbeta primers. The data were produced by immunoSEQ multiplex PCR, yet TCRdb's version contains in-frame clones alone and is incomplete. The sample includes 79,000 or so clones, 60% to 80% seen only once; the top ten take around a fifth. The sequencing input was PBMCs. The rearrangement uses TRBV6-1 and TRBJ1-5, with 9 positions matching TRBD1. This TCR derives from a woman in her 40s in good health and CMV-seropositive. CDR3 in DNA: TGTGCCAGCGTCGGGACAGGGCAAAATCAGCCCCAGCATTTT. Encoded protein: CASVGTGQNQPQHF.